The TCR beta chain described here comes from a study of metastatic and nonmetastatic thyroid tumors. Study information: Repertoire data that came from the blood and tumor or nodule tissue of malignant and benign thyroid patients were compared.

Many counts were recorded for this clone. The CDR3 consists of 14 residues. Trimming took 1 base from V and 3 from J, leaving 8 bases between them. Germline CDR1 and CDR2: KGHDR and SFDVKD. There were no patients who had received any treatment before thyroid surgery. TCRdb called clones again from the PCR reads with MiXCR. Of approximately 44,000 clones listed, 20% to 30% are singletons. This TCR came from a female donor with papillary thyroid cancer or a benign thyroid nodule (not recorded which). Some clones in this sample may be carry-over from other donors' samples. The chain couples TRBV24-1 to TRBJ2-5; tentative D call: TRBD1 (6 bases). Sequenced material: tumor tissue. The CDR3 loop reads CATSDFGQKETQYF. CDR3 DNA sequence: TGTGCCACCAGTGATTTTGGACAGAAAGAGACCCAGTACTTC.